Below, one T cell receptor beta chain is given with its context. This entry belongs to a study of blood T cell repertoires in COVID-19. About the study: Spain, Italy and the United States supplied samples that represented acute and convalescent COVID-19. Sample material is recorded as cDNA or gDNA derived from T cells, B-cell-depleted T cells, or PBMCs.

The CDR3 has 13 residues. Trimming removed 4 bases at V and 3 bases at J, with 10 bases between. The germline CDR1 and CDR2 sequences are SGHNT and YYREEE (reference sequence). As processed by the authors: For nucleated cells, counts were estimated from reference gene primer amplification. The repertoire was sequenced with immunoSEQ multiplex PCR; TCRdb's copy has only in-frame clones and lacks some. V, J and clone size were drawn from that table, and D and trimming were deduced from the DNA. The table lists almost 250,000 clones, more than 75% of them singletons, with 1.5% to 2% in the top ten. This chain joins TRBV5-4 and TRBJ1-1; a possible D gene is TRBD1 (5 bases). Specimen: peripheral blood. The TCR comes from a woman aged 60 to 75 who had recovered from COVID-19. The CDR3 region is CASSQGGDTEAFF. CDR3 coding DNA: TGTGCCAGCAGCCAGGGAGGTGACACTGAAGCTTTCTTT.